This T cell receptor (beta chain) emerged from a study of early T cells in non-severe SARS-CoV-2 infection. Turning to the study itself: Sequencing was performed on bulk RNA from unsorted whole blood, leaving chains unpaired.

This clonotype was seen only a few times. Its antigen is not identified. The TCR library protocol was used to attach unique molecular identifiers. These identifiers were attached to individual cDNA molecules. TCRdb re-called the 5' RACE reads with MiXCR, one entry per CDR3 protein. This sample has tens of thousands of distinct CDR3 sequences, with about 11% found just once. Study results and limitations: Matches to VDJdb favored anti-spike CD8 responses and missed private and CD4 specificities.

CDR1 is SGHTA, CDR2 FQGNSA, per germline. This CDR3 has 13 residues. Trimming took 5 bases from V and 2 from J, leaving 10 bases between them. Sequences were derived from whole blood, sampled at baseline. V usage is TRBV7-2 and J usage is TRBJ2-7, with D unclear. The TCR sequence derives from an adult who was a healthcare worker with PCR-confirmed SARS-CoV-2 infection or an uninfected control (not recorded which). DNA of the CDR3: TGTGCCAGCAGCAAGGACGGAACCTACGAGCAGTACTTC. It encodes CASSKDGTYEQYF. The whole variable domain, remainder taken from reference TRBV7-2 and TRBJ2-7, is GAGVSQSPSNKVTEKGKDVELRCDPISGHTALYWYRQSLGQGLEFLIYFQGNSAPDKSGLPSDRFSAERTGGSVSTLTIQRTQQEDSAVYLCASSKDGTYEQYFGPGTRLTVT.